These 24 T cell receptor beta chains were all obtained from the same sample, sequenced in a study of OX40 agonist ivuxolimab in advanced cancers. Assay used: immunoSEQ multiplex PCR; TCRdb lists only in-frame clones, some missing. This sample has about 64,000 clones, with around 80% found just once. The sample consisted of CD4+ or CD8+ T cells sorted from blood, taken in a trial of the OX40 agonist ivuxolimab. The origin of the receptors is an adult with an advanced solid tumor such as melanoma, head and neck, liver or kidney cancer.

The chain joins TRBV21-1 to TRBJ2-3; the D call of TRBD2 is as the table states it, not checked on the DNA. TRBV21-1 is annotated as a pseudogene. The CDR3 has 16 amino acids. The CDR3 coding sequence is TGTGCCAGCAGCCCCGCGGGTGGAGCGGGAGGCCATACGCAGTATTTT. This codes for CASSPAGGAGGHTQYF.

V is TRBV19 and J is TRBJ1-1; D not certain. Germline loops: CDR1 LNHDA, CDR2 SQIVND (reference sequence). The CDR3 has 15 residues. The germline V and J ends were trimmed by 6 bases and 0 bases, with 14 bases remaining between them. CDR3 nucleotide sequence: TGTGCCAGTAGGGGCAGGAGTGTCATGAACACTGAAGCTTTCTTT. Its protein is CASRGRSVMNTEAFF.

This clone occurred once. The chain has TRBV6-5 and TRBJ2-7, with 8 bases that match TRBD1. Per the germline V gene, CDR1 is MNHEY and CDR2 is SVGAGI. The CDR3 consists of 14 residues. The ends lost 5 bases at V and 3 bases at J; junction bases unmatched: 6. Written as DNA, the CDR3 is TGTGCCAGCAGTGCAACCGGACAGGGCTACGAGCAGTACTTC. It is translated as CASSATGQGYEQYF.

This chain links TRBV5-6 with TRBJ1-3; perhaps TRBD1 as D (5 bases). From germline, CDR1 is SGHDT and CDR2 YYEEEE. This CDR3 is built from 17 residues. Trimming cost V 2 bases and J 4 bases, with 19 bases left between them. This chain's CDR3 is CASSFGIGVIVGNTIYF. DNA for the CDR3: TGTGCCAGCAGCTTCGGGATAGGGGTGATTGTAGGAAACACCATATATTTT.

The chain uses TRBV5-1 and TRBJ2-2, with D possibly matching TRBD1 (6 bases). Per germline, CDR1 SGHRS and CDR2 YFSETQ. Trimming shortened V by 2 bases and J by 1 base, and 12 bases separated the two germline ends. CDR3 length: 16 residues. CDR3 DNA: TGCGCCAGCAGCTTCCAGACAGGATTGAACACCGGGGAGCTGTTTTTT. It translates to CASSFQTGLNTGELFF.

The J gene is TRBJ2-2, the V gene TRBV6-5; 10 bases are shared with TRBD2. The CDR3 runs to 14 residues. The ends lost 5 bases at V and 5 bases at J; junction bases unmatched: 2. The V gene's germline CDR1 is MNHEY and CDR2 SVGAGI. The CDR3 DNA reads TGTGCCAGCAGTCGGACTAGCGGAACCGGGGAGCTGTTTTTT. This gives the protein CASSRTSGTGELFF.

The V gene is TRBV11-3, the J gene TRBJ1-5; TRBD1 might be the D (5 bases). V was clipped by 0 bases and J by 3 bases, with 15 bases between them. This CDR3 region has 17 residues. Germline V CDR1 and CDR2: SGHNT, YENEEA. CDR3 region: CASSLDPYRRDNQPQHF. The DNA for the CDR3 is TGTGCCAGCAGCTTAGATCCATATCGCAGGGACAATCAGCCCCAGCATTTT.

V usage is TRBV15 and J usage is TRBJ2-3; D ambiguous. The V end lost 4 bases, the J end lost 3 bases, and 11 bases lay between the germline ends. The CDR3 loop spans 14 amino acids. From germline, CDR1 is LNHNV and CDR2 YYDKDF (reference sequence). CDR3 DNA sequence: TGTGCCACCAGCAATTCGTTGGGTACAGATACGCAGTATTTT. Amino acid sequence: CATSNSLGTDTQYF.

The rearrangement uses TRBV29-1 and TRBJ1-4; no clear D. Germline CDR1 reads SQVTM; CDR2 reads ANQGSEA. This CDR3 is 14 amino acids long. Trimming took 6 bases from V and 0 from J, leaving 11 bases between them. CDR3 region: CSVHQMSTNEKLFF. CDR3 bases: TGCAGCGTACATCAAATGTCAACTAATGAAAAACTGTTTTTT.

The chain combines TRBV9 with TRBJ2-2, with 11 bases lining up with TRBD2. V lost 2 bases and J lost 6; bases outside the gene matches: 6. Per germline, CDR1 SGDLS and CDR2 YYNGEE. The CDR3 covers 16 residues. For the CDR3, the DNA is TGTGCCAGCAGCGTTAGCGGGGGGGCCAGGGCCGGGGAGCTGTTTTTT. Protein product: CASSVSGGARAGELFF. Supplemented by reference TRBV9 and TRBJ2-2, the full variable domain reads DSGVTQTPKHLITATGQRVTLRCSPRSGDLSVYWYQQSLDQGLQFLIQYYNGEERAKGNILERFSAQQFPDLHSELNLSSLELGDSALYFCASSVSGGARAGELFFGEGSRLTVL.

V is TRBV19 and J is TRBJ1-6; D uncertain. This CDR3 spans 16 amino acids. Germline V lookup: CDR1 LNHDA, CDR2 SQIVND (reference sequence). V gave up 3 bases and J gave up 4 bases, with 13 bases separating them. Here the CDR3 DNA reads TGTGCCAGTAGTATGACCCCCGGGAAGTATAATTCACCCCTCCACTTT. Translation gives CASSMTPGKYNSPLHF.

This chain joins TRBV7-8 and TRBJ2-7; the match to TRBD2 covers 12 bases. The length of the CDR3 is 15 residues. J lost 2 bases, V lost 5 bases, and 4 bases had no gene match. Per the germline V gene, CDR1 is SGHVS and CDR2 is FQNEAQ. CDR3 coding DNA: TGTGCCAGCAGCGCCCGGACTAGCGGGACCTACGAGCAGTACTTC. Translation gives CASSARTSGTYEQYF.

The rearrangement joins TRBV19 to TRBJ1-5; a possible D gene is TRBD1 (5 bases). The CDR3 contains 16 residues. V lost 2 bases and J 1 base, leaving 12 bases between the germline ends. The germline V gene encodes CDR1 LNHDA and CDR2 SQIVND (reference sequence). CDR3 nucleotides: TGTGCCAGTAGTATAACCCCCCGGGGGAGCAATCAGCCCCAGCATTTT. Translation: CASSITPRGSNQPQHF. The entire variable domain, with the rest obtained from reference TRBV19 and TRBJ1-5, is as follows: DGGITQSPKYLFRKEGQNVTLSCEQNLNHDAMYWYRQDPGQGLRLIYYSQIVNDFQKGDIAEGYSVSREKKESFPLTVTSAQKNPTAFYLCASSITPRGSNQPQHFGDGTRLSIL.

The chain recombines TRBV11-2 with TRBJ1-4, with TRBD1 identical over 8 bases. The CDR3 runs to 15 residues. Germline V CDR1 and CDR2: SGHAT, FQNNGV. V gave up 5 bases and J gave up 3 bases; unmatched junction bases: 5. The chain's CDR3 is CASSGRQGPNEKLFF. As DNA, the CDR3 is TGTGCCAGCAGCGGACGACAGGGGCCTAATGAAAAACTGTTTTTT.

CDR3 amino acids: CASSLAGGQPQHF. The CDR3, as DNA: TGTGCCAGCAGTTTGGCAGGGGGACAGCCCCAGCATTTT. The rearrangement links TRBV28 to TRBJ1-5; 7 positions agree with TRBD1. From germline, CDR1 is MDHEN and CDR2 SYDVKM. The CDR3 spans 13 residues. The junction had 3 bases not matched to a gene; V was cut back by 3 bases and J by 7 bases.

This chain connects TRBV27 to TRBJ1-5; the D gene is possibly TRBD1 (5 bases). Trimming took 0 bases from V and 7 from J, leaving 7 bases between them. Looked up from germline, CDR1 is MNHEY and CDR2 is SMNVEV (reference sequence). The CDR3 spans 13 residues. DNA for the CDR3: TGTGCCAGCAGTTTATCGGGGGGACAGCCCCAGCATTTT. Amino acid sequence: CASSLSGGQPQHF.

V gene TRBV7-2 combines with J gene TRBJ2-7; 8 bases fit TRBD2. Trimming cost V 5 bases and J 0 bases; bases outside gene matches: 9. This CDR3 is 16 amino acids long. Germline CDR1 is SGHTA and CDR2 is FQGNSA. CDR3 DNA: TGTGCCAGCAGCCGTGGGGGACTAGGGAGCTCCTACGAGCAGTACTTC. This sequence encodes CASSRGGLGSSYEQYF.

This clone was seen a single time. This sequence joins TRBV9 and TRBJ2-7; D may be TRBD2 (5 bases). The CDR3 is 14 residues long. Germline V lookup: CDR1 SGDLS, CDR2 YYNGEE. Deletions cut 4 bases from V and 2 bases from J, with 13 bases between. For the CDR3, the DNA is TGTGCCAGCAGCCTCTCGGACTTAACCTACGAGCAGTACTTC. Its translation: CASSLSDLTYEQYF.

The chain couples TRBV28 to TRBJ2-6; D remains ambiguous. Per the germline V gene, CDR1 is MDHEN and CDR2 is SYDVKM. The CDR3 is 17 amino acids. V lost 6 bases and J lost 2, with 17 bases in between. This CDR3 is CASRGWASPTGANVLTF. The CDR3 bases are TGTGCCAGCAGAGGATGGGCCTCCCCCACTGGGGCCAACGTCCTGACTTTC.

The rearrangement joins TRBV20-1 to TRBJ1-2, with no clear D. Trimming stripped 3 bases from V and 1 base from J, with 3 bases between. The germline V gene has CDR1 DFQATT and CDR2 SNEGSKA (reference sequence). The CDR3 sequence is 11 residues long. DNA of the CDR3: TGCAGTGCTAGTAATAACTATGGCTACACCTTC. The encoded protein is CSASNNYGYTF.

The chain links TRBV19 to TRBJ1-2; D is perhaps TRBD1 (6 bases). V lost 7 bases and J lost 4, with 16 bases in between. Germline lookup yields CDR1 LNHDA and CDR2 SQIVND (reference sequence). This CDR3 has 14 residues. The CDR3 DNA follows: TGTGCCAGTACCACACAGGGTCTCGGCTATGGCTACACCTTC. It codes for CASTTQGLGYGYTF.

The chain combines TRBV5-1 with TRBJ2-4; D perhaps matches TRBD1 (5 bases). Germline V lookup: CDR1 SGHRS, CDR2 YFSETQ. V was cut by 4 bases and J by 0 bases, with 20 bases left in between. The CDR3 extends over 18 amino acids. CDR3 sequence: CASSVTVGLDSAKNIQYF. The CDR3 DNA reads TGCGCCAGCAGCGTGACAGTAGGATTGGATTCAGCCAAAAACATTCAGTACTTC. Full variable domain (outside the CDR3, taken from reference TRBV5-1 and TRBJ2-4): KAGVTQTPRYLIKTRGQQVTLSCSPISGHRSVSWYQQTPGQGLQFLFEYFSETQRNKGNFPGRFSGRQFSNSRSEMNVSTLELGDSALYLCASSVTVGLDSAKNIQYFGAGTRLSVL.

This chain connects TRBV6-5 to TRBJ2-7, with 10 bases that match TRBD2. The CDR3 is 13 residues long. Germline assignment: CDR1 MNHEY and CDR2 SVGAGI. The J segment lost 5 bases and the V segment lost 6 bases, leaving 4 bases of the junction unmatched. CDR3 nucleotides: TGTGCCAGCAGACTAGCGGGGAGCAACGAGCAGTACTTC. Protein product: CASRLAGSNEQYF.

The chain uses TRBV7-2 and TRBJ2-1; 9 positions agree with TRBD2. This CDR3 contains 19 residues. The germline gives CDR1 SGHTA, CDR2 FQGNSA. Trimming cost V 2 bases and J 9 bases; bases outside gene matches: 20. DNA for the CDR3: TGTGCCAGCAGCTTAAGGGCCCCGCTTAGCGGGAGAGAGCCAGGTGAGCAGTTCTTC. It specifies CASSLRAPLSGREPGEQFF.